The 24 T cell receptor beta chains below come from one sample, sequenced in a study of CXCR3-negative and CXCR3-positive naive CD8 T cells. Study observations and caveats: Hydrophobicity of TRB CDR3s was greater in CXCR3-positive naive cells than in CXCR3-negative naive cells.

Researchers prepared the TRB cDNA libraries using 5' RACE with UMI labels. TCRdb reanalyzed the 5' RACE reads and collapses them to one entry per CDR3 protein, without DNA. This listing includes some 130,000 distinct CDR3 sequences. These receptors have no known antigen. The sequencing input was naive CXCR3+ CD8+ T cells from blood. Subset in this sample: CD45RO-CCR7+CD27+CD95- naive CD8+ T cells expressing CXCR3 (TNR3+). The receptors come from a human donor in good health. Some clones in this sample may be carry-over from other donors' samples.

This sequence joins TRBV29-1 and TRBJ2-7. The CDR3 runs 13 residues. CDR1 is SQVTM, CDR2 ANQGSEA, per germline. CDR3 amino acids: CSVEMVGTYEQYF.

The rearrangement links TRBV9 to TRBJ1-2. Germline loops: CDR1 SGDLS, CDR2 YYNGEE. This CDR3 region has 12 residues. This CDR3 reads CASSAGVRGYTF.

The chain carries TRBV25-1 and TRBJ2-6; the D call from TCRdb, TRBD1, cannot be confirmed without DNA. In germline, CDR1 is MGHDK, CDR2 SYGVNS. The CDR3 length is 19 residues. This CDR3 reads CASSEYGQGKIAGANVLTF. Full variable domain (outside the CDR3, taken from reference TRBV25-1 and TRBJ2-6): EADIYQTPRYLVIGTGKKITLECSQTMGHDKMYWYQQDPGMELHLIHYSYGVNSTEKGDLSSESTVSRIRTEHFPLTLESARPSHTSQYLCASSEYGQGKIAGANVLTFGAGSRLTVL.

The chain couples TRBV29-1 to TRBJ1-2; the TCRdb D gene call, TRBD1, has no DNA to confirm it. The CDR3 is made up of 17 amino acids. Germline V gene sequence: CDR1 SQVTM, CDR2 ANQGSEA. Here the CDR3 reads CSVEDLASGGGHYGYTF.

J is TRBJ2-7 and V is TRBV3-1; the D gene TCRdb calls, TRBD1, cannot be checked with no DNA. CDR3 length: 12 residues. CDR1 and CDR2 from the germline V gene are LGHDT and YNNKEL (reference sequence). CDR3 region: CASSQQGHEQYF.

This chain uses TRBV6-5 with TRBJ1-2; the D gene TCRdb calls, TRBD1, cannot be checked with no DNA. Germline V gene data show CDR1 as MNHEY and CDR2 as SVGAGI. The CDR3 has 15 amino acids. CDR3 residues: CASSYSQGSAYGYTF.

The CDR3: CASSSRDGPQETQYF. The chain links TRBV7-6 to TRBJ2-5; TCRdb lists TRBD2, though no DNA is available to test this call. CDR3 size: 15 residues. Germline assignment: CDR1 SGHVS and CDR2 FNYEAQ.

The chain combines TRBV15 with TRBJ2-1. This CDR3 has 13 amino acids. The germline V gene has CDR1 LNHNV and CDR2 YYDKDF (reference sequence). CDR3 sequence: CATSSDSYNEQFF.

The V call is TRBV25-1, the J call TRBJ2-3; absent DNA, TCRdb's TRBD1 call cannot be checked. The CDR3 spans 18 residues. In germline, CDR1 is MGHDK, CDR2 SYGVNS. The CDR3 protein is CASGGQGVQGRLVDTQYF.

This chain links TRBV5-1 with TRBJ2-7; TCRdb designates TRBD1, a call that cannot be tested without DNA. There are 15 residues in the CDR3. The germline gives CDR1 SGHRS, CDR2 YFSETQ. CDR3 amino acids: CASSLAQGFSYEQYF.

The chain couples TRBV7-9 to TRBJ1-1; the TCRdb call, TRBD1, lacks DNA for checking. Germline V gives CDR1 SEHNR, CDR2 FQNEAQ (reference sequence). The CDR3 contains 14 residues. This chain's CDR3 is CASSSGQTYTEAFF.

The gene calls are TRBV11-2 and TRBJ2-1; the D call of TRBD2 rests on TCRdb alone, since no DNA is present to check it. The CDR3 runs 16 residues. Looked up from germline, CDR1 is SGHAT and CDR2 is FQNNGV. The CDR3 sequence is CASSSLTSGQDNEQFF.

The chain uses TRBV29-1 and TRBJ2-2; without DNA, the TCRdb call of TRBD1 cannot be checked. Germline values: CDR1 SQVTM, CDR2 ANQGSEA. This CDR3 has 16 residues. The CDR3 here is CSVEWIQGAGTGELFF.

V and J are TRBV20-1 and TRBJ2-7; TCRdb picks TRBD1, but there is no DNA to check that call. The CDR3 runs to 12 residues. Germline loops: CDR1 DFQATT, CDR2 SNEGSKA (reference sequence). This chain's CDR3 is CSATGTGDEQYF.

The chain is built from TRBV6-5 and TRBJ2-1; TCRdb outputs TRBD1, but without DNA this stays unchecked. Germline lookup yields CDR1 MNHEY and CDR2 SVGAGI. This CDR3 is 13 amino acids long. CDR3 region: CASSYFPGDEQFF.

V usage is TRBV6-1 and J usage is TRBJ1-2; TCRdb calls TRBD1, which cannot be checked without DNA. The CDR3 has 13 amino acids. Germline CDR1 reads MNHNS; CDR2 reads SASEGT. The CDR3 here is CASLDRLNLDYTF.

The gene calls are TRBV29-1 and TRBJ2-1; TCRdb's D call of TRBD2 is untestable without DNA. The germline CDR1 and CDR2 sequences are SQVTM and ANQGSEA. CDR3 length equals 14 residues. CDR3 loop: CSVEGLAGANEQFF.

The CDR3 loop reads CASSVGAGASGELFF. The J gene is TRBJ2-2, the V gene TRBV9; TCRdb's D call, TRBD2, is unchecked because there is no DNA. CDR3 length: 15 amino acids. Germline lookup yields CDR1 SGDLS and CDR2 YYNGEE.

The chain combines TRBV12-3 or TRBV12-4 with TRBJ2-7. The CDR3 is 12 residues long. The chain's CDR3 is CASTYKIYEQYF.

The chain combines TRBV30 with TRBJ2-2; TCRdb gives TRBD1 as the D gene, but with no DNA this cannot be confirmed. The V gene's germline CDR1 is GTSNPN and CDR2 SVGIG (reference sequence). The CDR3 sequence is 16 residues long. Here the CDR3 reads CAWSGDRGIKTGELFF.

The rearrangement links TRBV28 to TRBJ1-4; TCRdb's D call, TRBD1, is unchecked because there is no DNA. Germline V CDR1 and CDR2: MDHEN, SYDVKM. CDR3 length: 16 residues. CDR3 residues: CASSLTGGLTNEKLFF.

The chain combines TRBV14 with TRBJ2-1. Germline V lookup: CDR1 SGHDN, CDR2 FVKESK. The CDR3 spans 12 residues. The CDR3: CASSQGSREQFF.

The V call is TRBV13, the J call TRBJ2-1; the TRBD2 assignment by TCRdb is unverifiable without DNA. The CDR3 extends over 12 amino acids. The germline V gene encodes CDR1 PRHDT and CDR2 FYEKMQ (reference sequence). The CDR3 loop is CASSGGIDEQFF.

This rearrangement joins TRBV5-1 to TRBJ1-1. Germline CDR1 reads SGHRS; CDR2 reads YFSETQ. The CDR3 sequence is 15 residues long. The CDR3: CASSLGAMGNTEAFF.